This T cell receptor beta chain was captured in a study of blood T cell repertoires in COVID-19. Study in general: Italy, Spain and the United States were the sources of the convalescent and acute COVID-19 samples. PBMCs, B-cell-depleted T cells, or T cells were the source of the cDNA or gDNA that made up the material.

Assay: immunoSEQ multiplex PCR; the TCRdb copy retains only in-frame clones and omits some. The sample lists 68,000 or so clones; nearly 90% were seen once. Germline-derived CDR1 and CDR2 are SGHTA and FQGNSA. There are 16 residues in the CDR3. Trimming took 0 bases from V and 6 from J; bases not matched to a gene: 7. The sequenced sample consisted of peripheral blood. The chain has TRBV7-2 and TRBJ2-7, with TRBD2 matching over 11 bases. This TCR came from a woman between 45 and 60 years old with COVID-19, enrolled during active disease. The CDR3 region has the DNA TGTGCCAGCAGCTTAGCGCCTCTAGCGGGAGGTAGCGAGCAGTACTTC. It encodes CASSLAPLAGGSEQYF.